These 26 T cell receptor beta chains share one sample of origin, sequenced in a study of blood T cell repertoires in COVID-19. Profiling relied on immunoSEQ multiplex PCR, and the TCRdb table lists in-frame clones only, not all of them. The top ten hold around 8.7% of the sample, which has roughly 150,000 clones, around 77% seen once. The material sequenced was peripheral blood. The receptors originated from a man between 50 and 59 years old with active or convalescent COVID-19.

The genes are TRBV5-1 and TRBJ2-3; 8 bases fit TRBD1. The germline CDR1 and CDR2 sequences are SGHRS and YFSETQ. The CDR3 has 14 residues. Trimming took 4 bases from V and 2 from J; bases not matched to a gene: 3. For the CDR3, the DNA is TGCGCCAGCAGCCAGACAGGGGTCACAGATACGCAGTATTTT. Encoded protein: CASSQTGVTDTQYF.

The genes are TRBV12-2 and TRBJ2-7; no check of the table's D call, TRBD1, against the DNA was made. TRBV12-2 is reported as a pseudogene. The length of the CDR3 is 16 residues. The CDR3 protein is CASRLYVRGRVHEQYF. The CDR3 DNA follows: TGTGCAAGTCGCTTATATGTAAGGGGGAGAGTACACGAGCAGTACTTC.

The V and J genes are TRBV28 and TRBJ2-7; maybe TRBD1 (5 bases). The V end lost 3 bases, the J end lost 4 bases, and 16 bases lay between the germline ends. This CDR3 is built from 15 residues. Germline lookup yields CDR1 MDHEN and CDR2 SYDVKM. CDR3 in DNA: TGTGCCAGCAGTTTGGTCCCAGGGTTTAGGTACGAGCAGTACTTC. It is translated as CASSLVPGFRYEQYF.

The chain employs TRBV14 and TRBJ2-1; 7 nucleotides agree with TRBD1. With 6 bases clipped from V and 5 bases from J, the junction kept 4 bases outside the gene matches. The CDR3 loop spans 13 amino acids. Germline loops: CDR1 SGHDN, CDR2 FVKESK. Here the CDR3 DNA reads TGTGCCAGCAGGCGACAGGGACACAATGAGCAGTTCTTC. As protein: CASRRQGHNEQFF.

The V gene is TRBV28, the J gene TRBJ2-3; D gene unclear. The CDR3 totals 13 residues. The germline CDR1 and CDR2 sequences are MDHEN and SYDVKM. The ends were cut back, 3 bases at V and 0 bases at J, with 4 bases in the middle. Here the CDR3 DNA reads TGTGCCAGCAGTTTTTCTAGCACAGATACGCAGTATTTT. Amino acid sequence: CASSFSSTDTQYF.

This clone was seen a handful of times. The genes are TRBV6-4 and TRBJ2-1; 9 positions agree with TRBD2. The CDR3 is 14 residues long. Per germline, CDR1 MRHNA and CDR2 SNTAGT. V lost 3 bases to trimming and J lost 6 bases; unmatched junction nucleotides: 3. In DNA form, the CDR3 reads TGTGCCAGCAGTGAGGGTAGCGGGAGCAATGAGCAGTTCTTC. Translation gives CASSEGSGSNEQFF.

The gene calls are TRBV7-6 and TRBJ2-3; 10 bases agree with TRBD2. The germline V gene encodes CDR1 SGHVS and CDR2 FNYEAQ. This CDR3 region has 15 residues. V gave up 5 bases and J gave up 3 bases; unmatched junction bases: 5. In nucleotides, the CDR3 is TGTGCCAGCAGCCCATCTAGCGGGAGTACAGATACGCAGTATTTT. It translates to CASSPSSGSTDTQYF.

This clone was found once. This chain connects TRBV5-6 to TRBJ2-3; a weak D match, TRBD2 (5 bases). This CDR3 has 11 residues. Germline V lookup: CDR1 SGHDT, CDR2 YYEEEE. Trimming pared 4 bases from V and 9 bases from J, leaving 9 bases between. Here the CDR3 reads CASSAKRTQYF. In nucleotides, the CDR3 is TGTGCCAGCAGCGCCAAGCGGACGCAGTATTTT.

The CDR3 region is CASSRTGELFF. The CDR3 DNA sequence: TGTGCCAGCAGCAGGACAGGGGAACTGTTTTTT. The genes are TRBV7-9 and TRBJ1-4, with 9 bases that match TRBD1. V lost 5 bases and J lost 12; bases outside the gene matches: 1. The CDR3 sequence is 11 residues long. From germline, CDR1 is SEHNR and CDR2 FQNEAQ (reference sequence).

This clone has just one count. The chain recombines TRBV5-8 with TRBJ2-3; D perhaps matches TRBD2 (5 bases). The CDR3 is made up of 15 amino acids. CDR1 and CDR2 from the germline V gene are SGHTS and YDEGEE. V was shortened by 6 bases and J by 0 bases, with 14 bases between the two germline ends. The CDR3 loop reads CASIHWAGSTDTQYF. The CDR3 DNA reads TGTGCCAGCATCCACTGGGCGGGCAGCACAGATACGCAGTATTTT.

Only a few counts were recorded for this clone. The chain combines TRBV7-9 with TRBJ2-2; 9 bases line up with TRBD1. V shed 5 bases and J 6 bases; nucleotides not matched to a gene: 7. CDR1 is SEHNR and CDR2 is FQNEAQ in the germline V gene (reference sequence). The CDR3 contains 15 residues. CDR3 in amino acids: CASSVGDRVSGELFF. DNA for the CDR3: TGTGCCAGCAGCGTAGGGGACAGGGTTTCCGGGGAGCTGTTTTTT.

The chain is built from TRBV11-3 and TRBJ2-3, with TRBD2 identical over 12 bases. There are 18 residues in the CDR3. V was clipped by 5 bases and J by 5 bases; unmatched bases: 14. Germline CDR1 reads SGHNT; CDR2 reads YENEEA. CDR3 sequence reads: CASSPRGELAGGIDTQYF. Here the CDR3 DNA reads TGTGCCAGCAGCCCACGGGGGGAACTAGCGGGAGGTATAGATACGCAGTATTTT.

V is TRBV4-1 and J is TRBJ1-5; possibly TRBD1 for D (5 bases). Trimming took off 4 bases at V and 6 bases at J, with 16 bases between the two ends. Germline-derived CDR1 and CDR2 are MGHRA and YSYEKL. CDR3 length: 15 amino acids. The CDR3 bases are TGCGCCAGCAGCCTGGCGGGGTGGGACGGTCAGCCCCAGCATTTT. Translating it yields CASSLAGWDGQPQHF.

The genes are TRBV18 and TRBJ1-1; D is unclear. The CDR3 loop spans 13 amino acids. Trimming stripped 4 bases from V and 7 bases from J, with 13 bases between. CDR1 is KGHSH and CDR2 is LQKENI in the germline V gene. The chain's CDR3 is CASSLRENDEAFF. CDR3 in DNA: TGTGCCAGCTCACTCCGGGAGAATGATGAAGCTTTCTTT.

As for this clone: Other DNA sequences in the same sample also yield this CDR3. The chain uses TRBV15 and TRBJ1-1; D remains ambiguous. V was cut by 0 bases and J by 5 bases, with 10 bases left in between. CDR3 size: 14 residues. Germline-derived CDR1 and CDR2 are LNHNV and YYDKDF (reference sequence). The CDR3 nucleotides read TGTGCCACCAGCAGAGATCTTCGGGTAACTGAAGCTTTCTTT. It is translated as CATSRDLRVTEAFF.

This chain links TRBV5-8 with TRBJ2-5, with a possible D match to TRBD2 (7 bases). V lost 4 bases and J lost 4, with 26 bases in between. The CDR3 has 18 amino acids. The V gene's germline CDR1 is SGHTS and CDR2 YDEGEE. CDR3 coding DNA: TGTGCCAGCAGCCTTCACAGGGATGCAGCGGGGCAGGGAGAGACCCAGTACTTC. It yields the protein CASSLHRDAAGQGETQYF.

The chain employs TRBV7-3 and TRBJ2-5, with D possibly matching TRBD2 (7 bases). The CDR3 spans 16 residues. Per germline, CDR1 SGHTA and CDR2 FQGTGA. V shed 1 base and J shed 1 base, with 13 bases lying between them. CDR3 protein: CASSLNAGAIQETQYF. The CDR3 DNA sequence: TGTGCCAGCAGCTTAAACGCGGGGGCGATCCAAGAGACCCAGTACTTC.

The chain is built from TRBV9 and TRBJ2-5, with 7 bases aligning to TRBD1. There are 18 residues in the CDR3. The trim removed 4 bases at V and 5 bases at J, leaving 20 bases unmatched. Germline CDR1 and CDR2: SGDLS and YYNGEE. The CDR3 loop is CASSPRDRLRDRGETQYF. In nucleotides, the CDR3 is TGTGCCAGCAGCCCTCGGGACAGACTCCGGGATAGAGGGGAGACCCAGTACTTC.

V and J are TRBV7-8 and TRBJ2-7; 10 bases are a match to TRBD2. The CDR3 covers 16 residues. The J segment lost 1 base and the V segment lost 5 bases, leaving 8 bases of the junction unmatched. Looked up from germline, CDR1 is SGHVS and CDR2 is FQNEAQ. This CDR3 reads CASSLLTSGDSYEQYF. The CDR3 coding sequence is TGTGCCAGCAGCCTTCTAACTAGCGGGGATTCCTACGAGCAGTACTTC. Variable domain in full (rest from reference TRBV7-8 and TRBJ2-7): GAGVSQSPRYKVAKRGQDVALRCDPISGHVSLFWYQQALGQGPEFLTYFQNEAQLDKSGLPSDRFFAERPEGSVSTLKIQRTQQEDSAVYLCASSLLTSGDSYEQYFGPGTRLTVT.

This sequence joins TRBV5-1 and TRBJ1-4; a possible D gene is TRBD1 (5 bases). Germline CDR1 SGHRS, CDR2 YFSETQ. The CDR3 is 14 amino acids. The V and J ends lost 0 bases and 5 bases respectively, with 8 bases between them. DNA for the CDR3: TGCGCCAGCAGCTTGGAGGCAGGGAATGAAAAACTGTTTTTT. As protein: CASSLEAGNEKLFF.

The CDR3 DNA reads TGCGCCAGCATAGATTCCCAAGAGACCCAGTACTTC. Translation gives CASIDSQETQYF. The chain combines TRBV5-1 with TRBJ2-5; D gene ambiguous. The CDR3 is 12 residues long. CDR1 and CDR2 from the germline V gene are SGHRS and YFSETQ. V shed 6 bases and J shed 1 base, with 7 bases lying between them.

The genes are TRBV7-6 and TRBJ2-3, with 13 nucleotides matching TRBD2. Germline V gene sequence: CDR1 SGHVS, CDR2 FNYEAQ. The CDR3 sequence is 15 residues long. V trimming: 5 bases; J trimming: 4 bases; junction bases outside the gene matches: 3. CDR3 sequence reads: CASSRTSGRSDTQYF. In DNA, the CDR3 is TGTGCCAGCAGCAGGACTAGCGGGAGATCAGATACGCAGTATTTT.

The chain carries TRBV21-1 and TRBJ2-5; the table's D call, TRBD2, has no DNA check behind it. TRBV21-1 is assigned pseudogene status. The CDR3 is 14 amino acids. The CDR3 spells CASSYRGLKETQYF. CDR3 in DNA: TGTGCCAGCAGTTACCGGGGATTAAAAGAGACCCAGTACTTC.

This chain joins TRBV30 and TRBJ2-7; no reliable D call. The CDR3 is made up of 15 amino acids. Trimming took off 1 base at V and 2 bases at J, with 15 bases between the two ends. Germline CDR1 and CDR2: GTSNPN and SVGIG (reference sequence). CDR3 residues: CAWSGVASSTYEQYF. CDR3 in DNA: TGTGCCTGGAGTGGAGTAGCTTCCTCGACCTACGAGCAGTACTTC.

The chain carries TRBV3-1 (or the pseudogene TRBV3-2) and TRBJ2-1; TRBD2 might be the D (6 bases). Germline loops: CDR1 LGHDT, CDR2 YNNKEL (reference sequence). The ends were cut back, 3 bases at V and 9 bases at J, with 12 bases in the middle. There are 13 residues in the CDR3. In nucleotides, the CDR3 is TGTGCCAGCAGCCAGGACTACCGTTTTGAGCAGTTCTTC. Its protein is CASSQDYRFEQFF.

CDR3 sequence: CASSPPAGGQDTQYF. The CDR3 nucleotides read TGTGCCAGCAGTCCCCCTGCGGGAGGTCAAGATACGCAGTATTTT. The genes are TRBV28 and TRBJ2-3; 8 bases line up with TRBD2. With V trimmed by 5 bases and J by 5 bases, 9 bases remained unmatched. CDR3 length equals 15 residues. The V gene's germline CDR1 is MDHEN and CDR2 SYDVKM. The full variable domain, its missing parts supplied by reference TRBV28 and TRBJ2-3, is DVKVTQSSRYLVKRTGEKVFLECVQDMDHENMFWYRQDPGLGLRLIYFSYDVKMKEKGDIPEGYSVSREKKERFSLILESASTNQTSMYLCASSPPAGGQDTQYFGPGTRLTVL.